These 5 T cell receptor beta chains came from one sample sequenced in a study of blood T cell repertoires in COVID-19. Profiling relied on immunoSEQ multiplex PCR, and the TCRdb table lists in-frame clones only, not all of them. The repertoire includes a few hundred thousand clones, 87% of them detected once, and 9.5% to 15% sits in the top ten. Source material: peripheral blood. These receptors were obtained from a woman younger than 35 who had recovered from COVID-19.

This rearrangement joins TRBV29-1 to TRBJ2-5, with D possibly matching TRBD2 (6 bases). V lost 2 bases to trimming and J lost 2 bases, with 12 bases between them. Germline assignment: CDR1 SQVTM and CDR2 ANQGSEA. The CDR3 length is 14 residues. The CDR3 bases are TGCAGCGTTGAAACTAGCAGCGGGCAAGAGACCCAGTACTTC. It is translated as CSVETSSGQETQYF.

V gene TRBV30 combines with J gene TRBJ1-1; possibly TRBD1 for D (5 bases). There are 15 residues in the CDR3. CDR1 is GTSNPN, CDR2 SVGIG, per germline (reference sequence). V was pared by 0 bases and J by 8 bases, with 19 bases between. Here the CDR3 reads CAWSVLRVLRTEAFF. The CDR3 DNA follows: TGTGCCTGGAGTGTACTCAGGGTATTGAGGACGGAAGCTTTCTTT.

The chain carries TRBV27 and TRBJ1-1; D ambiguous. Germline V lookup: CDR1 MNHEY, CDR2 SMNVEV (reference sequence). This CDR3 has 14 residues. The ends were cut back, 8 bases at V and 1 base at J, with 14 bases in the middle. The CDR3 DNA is TGTGCCAGCCACGACTCCCTCAGGAACACTGAAGCTTTCTTT. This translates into CASHDSLRNTEAFF.

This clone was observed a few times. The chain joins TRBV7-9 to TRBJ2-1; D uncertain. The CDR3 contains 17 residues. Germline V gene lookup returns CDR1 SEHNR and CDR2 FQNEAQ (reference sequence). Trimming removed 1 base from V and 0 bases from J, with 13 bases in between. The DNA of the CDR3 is TGTGCCAGCAGCTTAGTCGCGTCTTCAAGCTCCTACAATGAGCAGTTCTTC. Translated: CASSLVASSSSYNEQFF. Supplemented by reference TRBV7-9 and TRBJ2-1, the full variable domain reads DTGVSQNPRHKITKRGQNVTFRCDPISEHNRLYWYRQTLGQGPEFLTYFQNEAQLEKSRLLSDRFSAERPKGSFSTLEIQRTEQGDSAMYLCASSLVASSSSYNEQFFGPGTRLTVL.

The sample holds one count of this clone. CDR3: CASRDSQGLGYTF. CDR3 bases: TGCGCCAGTCGGGACAGCCAGGGCTTAGGCTACACCTTC. This chain uses TRBV5-1 with TRBJ1-2, with TRBD1 matching over 7 bases. Germline CDR1 SGHRS, CDR2 YFSETQ. V trimming: 8 bases; J trimming: 8 bases; junction bases outside the gene matches: 12. The CDR3 spans 13 residues.